The TCR beta chain under discussion was sequenced for a study of OX40 agonist ivuxolimab in advanced cancers. Background on the study: Hepatocellular carcinoma, melanoma, renal cell or head and neck cancer was diagnosed in the dose-escalation patients. General study findings and limits: More expanded clones were found, on average, in CD8+ than in CD4+ T cells. At 0.1 to 3.0 mg/kg and by week 6, clonal expansion occurred in CD4+ and CD8+ blood T cells. The authors did not determine the antigen specificity of the expanded peripheral T cells.

The table came from immunoSEQ multiplex PCR; TCRdb's copy has only in-frame clones and leaves some out. This sample yields under 65,000 clones, of which roughly 90% are seen a single time; around 0.42% belongs to the top ten. The germline V gene encodes CDR1 SNHLY and CDR2 FYNNEI. V gave up 4 bases and J gave up 8 bases; unmatched junction bases: 6. The CDR3 is 15 amino acids. About this clone itself: No antigen is known for it.

The material sequenced was CD4+ or CD8+ T cells sorted from blood, taken in a trial of the OX40 agonist ivuxolimab. The sequence derives from an adult with an advanced solid tumor such as melanoma, head and neck, liver or kidney cancer. V is TRBV2 and J is TRBJ2-1, with 12 bases identical to TRBD2. This CDR3 is CASSVSSGRADEQFF. The CDR3 bases are TGTGCCAGCAGTGTTTCTAGCGGGAGGGCAGATGAGCAGTTCTTC.